This T cell receptor beta chain was recovered during a study of blood T cell repertoires in COVID-19. About the study: COVID-19 samples, acute and convalescent, were from the United States, Italy and Spain. T cells, B-cell-depleted T cells, or PBMCs provided the cDNA or gDNA that served as material.

Germline trimming cut 4 bases from V and 4 bases from J; bases unmatched to any gene: 8. In germline, CDR1 is SGHRS, CDR2 YFSETQ. This CDR3 region has 15 residues. Per the authors' pipeline: Scientists estimated how many nucleated cells there were by amplifying reference gene primers. Sequenced by immunoSEQ multiplex PCR; TCRdb stores in-frame clones only, minus some. The V and J calls and clone size come from that table; D and trimming were worked out from the DNA. The sample lists about 100,000 clones, about 80% occurring once. Specimen: peripheral blood. This sequence was found in a woman in her sixties or seventies with acute or convalescent COVID-19. The chain couples TRBV5-1 to TRBJ2-1, with 7 bases aligning to TRBD1. CDR3 in DNA: TGCGCCAGCAGCGACCCGGGACAGCCTTACAATGAGCAGTTCTTC. It yields the protein CASSDPGQPYNEQFF.